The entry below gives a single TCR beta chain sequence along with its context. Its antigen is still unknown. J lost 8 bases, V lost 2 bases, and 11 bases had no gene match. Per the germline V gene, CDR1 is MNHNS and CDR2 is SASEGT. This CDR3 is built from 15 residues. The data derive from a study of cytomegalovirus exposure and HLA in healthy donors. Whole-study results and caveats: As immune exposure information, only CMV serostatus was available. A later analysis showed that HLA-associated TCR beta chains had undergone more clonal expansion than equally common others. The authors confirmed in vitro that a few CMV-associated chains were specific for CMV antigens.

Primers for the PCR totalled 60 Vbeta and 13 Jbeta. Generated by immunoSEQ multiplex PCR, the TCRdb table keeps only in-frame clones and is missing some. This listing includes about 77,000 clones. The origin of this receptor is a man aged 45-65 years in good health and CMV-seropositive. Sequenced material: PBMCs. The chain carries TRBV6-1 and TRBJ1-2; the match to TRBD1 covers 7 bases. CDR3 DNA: TGTGCCAGCAGTGAACGAGGGGGCGCGGTGGGGGGCTACACCTTC. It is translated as CASSERGGAVGGYTF.